Reported below is one T cell receptor (beta chain). Deep-level settings were used for running the assay. Here immunoSEQ multiplex PCR was the method, and the copy in TCRdb shows in-frame clones only, minus some. The sample shows 2 million to 2.5 million clones, roughly 93% of them seen only once. The data belong to a study of shared clonotypes between healthy human individuals. The clonotype comes from a man between 18 and 29 years old in good health. Some clones in this sample may be carry-over from other donors' samples. The sequencing input was naive CD4+ T cells from PBMCs. Subset denoted: CD45RA+ positively selected.

CDR3 DNA sequence: TGTGCCAGCCGTCATCGGCCAGGGGCGCCCGAGGAGACCCAGTACTTC. Its translation: CASRHRPGAPEETQYF. The V call is TRBV19, the J call TRBJ2-5; TRBD1 is a possible D gene (6 bases). This CDR3 is built from 16 residues. V lost 9 bases and J lost 5, with 25 bases in between. In germline, CDR1 is LNHDA, CDR2 SQIVND (reference sequence).